The clone carrying this T cell receptor beta chain has only a few counts. Its antigen is not identified. CDR1 MNHEY and CDR2 SVGAGI come from the germline V gene. CDR3 size: 15 residues. V shed 2 bases, J shed 5 bases, and the junction held 4 bases outside the gene matches. These data belong to a study of neoadjuvant nivolumab and ipilimumab in lung cancer. General study results and limits: Resected tumors had greater TCR richness and clonality than uninvolved lung. Blood richness before therapy tracked richness in tumors resected after neoadjuvant therapy.

Generated by immunoSEQ multiplex PCR, the TCRdb table keeps only in-frame clones and is missing some. The data show about 28,000 clones, roughly 76% seen once. The sequence was obtained from an adult with non-small cell lung cancer. The V and J genes are TRBV6-5 and TRBJ2-1; TRBD2 matches at 9 bases. The specimen was tumor tissue, collected after neoadjuvant nivolumab, alone or with ipilimumab, at or shortly before surgery. The CDR3 DNA reads as TGTGCCAGCAGTTACGAGCGGGGGGCGAACAATGAGCAGTTCTTC. This translates into CASSYERGANNEQFF.